The next 31 T cell receptor beta chains were all read from a single sample in a study of T cells expressing NK-cell markers. Reprocessing the 5' RACE reads, TCRdb reports a single entry for every CDR3 protein and omits DNA. This sample contains over 350,000 distinct CDR3 sequences. The sample taken for sequencing was blood T cells: a sorted CD56 or NKG2C T cell subset, CD4+ or CD8+ T cells, or bulk PBMC T cells (not recorded which). Receptors were obtained from a woman aged 50 to 60 in good health.

This chain links TRBV4-1 with TRBJ2-1; the TCRdb call, TRBD2, lacks DNA for checking. Germline V gene lookup returns CDR1 MGHRA and CDR2 YSYEKL. The CDR3 is made up of 16 amino acids. CDR3 sequence reads: CASSQDWLAGFNEQFF.

V is TRBV5-1 and J is TRBJ2-5; the TCRdb call, TRBD2, lacks DNA for checking. This CDR3 contains 15 residues. Per the germline V gene, CDR1 is SGHRS and CDR2 is YFSETQ. This CDR3 is CASSFSLATRETQYF. The variable domain in full, completed from reference TRBV5-1 and TRBJ2-5, reads KAGVTQTPRYLIKTRGQQVTLSCSPISGHRSVSWYQQTPGQGLQFLFEYFSETQRNKGNFPGRFSGRQFSNSRSEMNVSTLELGDSALYLCASSFSLATRETQYFGPGTRLLVL.

V and J are TRBV12-1 and TRBJ2-3. TRBV12-1 has pseudogene status. The CDR3 spans 17 residues. The CDR3 sequence: CASSFADVGFYTDTQYF.

This CDR3 is CSVMRSSYEQYF. The genes are TRBV29-1 and TRBJ2-7. The CDR3 length is 12 residues. Per germline, CDR1 SQVTM and CDR2 ANQGSEA.

The CDR3 is CSAYGTSGLYEQYF. The chain combines TRBV20-1 with TRBJ2-7; TCRdb indicates TRBD2, and absent DNA this call remains unverified. The CDR3 is 14 amino acids. Germline values: CDR1 DFQATT, CDR2 SNEGSKA (reference sequence).

The V and J genes are TRBV6-2 or TRBV6-3 and TRBJ2-7; the D gene TCRdb calls, TRBD2, cannot be checked with no DNA. The CDR3 has 17 amino acids. Germline loops: CDR1 MNHEY, CDR2 SVGEGT. The CDR3 loop is CASSFGLAGENPYEQYF.

V is TRBV27 and J is TRBJ1-6; the TCRdb call, TRBD1, lacks DNA for checking. The CDR3 is 16 amino acids. Germline values: CDR1 MNHEY, CDR2 SMNVEV (reference sequence). CDR3: CASKPSPGQGDSPLHF.

The chain couples TRBV10-3 to TRBJ2-3. Germline assignment: CDR1 ENHRY and CDR2 SYGVKD. The CDR3 consists of 12 residues. This CDR3 reads CAISGSTYTQYF.

J is TRBJ1-2 and V is TRBV11-2; TCRdb proposes TRBD1, but this gene call is untestable without DNA. The CDR3 totals 14 residues. Germline V gene sequence: CDR1 SGHAT, CDR2 FQNNGV. The CDR3 loop is CASSRPAGTDGYTF.

The CDR3 is CASSPGTDRPNEKLFF. The rearrangement uses TRBV12-3 or TRBV12-4 and TRBJ1-4; TCRdb indicates TRBD1, and absent DNA this call remains unverified. This CDR3 comprises 16 residues.

This sequence joins TRBV9 and TRBJ2-7; TCRdb designates TRBD2, a call that cannot be tested without DNA. This CDR3 is built from 16 residues. Germline V CDR1 and CDR2: SGDLS, YYNGEE. Here the CDR3 reads CASSVSASGSLYEQYF.

This chain links TRBV4-2 with TRBJ2-1; TCRdb picks TRBD1, but there is no DNA to check that call. The germline CDR1 and CDR2 sequences are LGHNA and YNFKEQ. The CDR3 loop spans 17 amino acids. CDR3 residues: CASSQHPPGQGGNEQFF.

The genes are TRBV12-3 or TRBV12-4 and TRBJ1-5. The length of the CDR3 is 15 residues. This CDR3 is CASSLTDVGNQPQHF.

This chain links TRBV7-6 with TRBJ2-3; checking the TCRdb D call of TRBD2 is not possible without DNA. The CDR3 extends over 13 amino acids. Germline assignment: CDR1 SGHVS and CDR2 FNYEAQ. The CDR3 region is CASSVSSGGAQYF.

The rearrangement uses TRBV6-2 or TRBV6-3 and TRBJ2-1; TCRdb's D call of TRBD2 is untestable without DNA. The CDR3 runs to 17 residues. Germline V lookup: CDR1 MNHEY, CDR2 SVGEGT. The CDR3 loop reads CASSSRLAESSYNEQFF.

The CDR3: CASSFPRDRINYGYTF. The chain links TRBV5-1 to TRBJ1-2; TCRdb lists TRBD1, though no DNA is available to test this call. CDR3 size: 16 residues. Germline V gene data show CDR1 as SGHRS and CDR2 as YFSETQ.

V gene TRBV9 combines with J gene TRBJ2-1; TCRdb indicates TRBD2, and absent DNA this call remains unverified. CDR1 is SGDLS and CDR2 is YYNGEE in the germline V gene. The CDR3 contains 13 residues. The CDR3 sequence: CASSSLTSGKQFF.

V is TRBV5-1 and J is TRBJ2-1; the TRBD2 assignment by TCRdb is unverifiable without DNA. Germline CDR1 and CDR2: SGHRS and YFSETQ. The length of the CDR3 is 17 residues. CDR3: CASSPLSGGSINNEQFF.

The chain couples TRBV20-1 to TRBJ2-2; TCRdb names TRBD2, which stays unverified in the absence of DNA. The CDR3 covers 15 residues. CDR1 is DFQATT and CDR2 is SNEGSKA in the germline V gene (reference sequence). CDR3 region: CSARAGAENTGELFF.

The chain is built from TRBV20-1 and TRBJ1-4. This CDR3 spans 13 amino acids. The germline CDR1 and CDR2 sequences are DFQATT and SNEGSKA (reference sequence). The CDR3: CSAIGSLEEKLFF.

The rearrangement links TRBV5-1 to TRBJ2-1. From germline, CDR1 is SGHRS and CDR2 YFSETQ. This CDR3 is built from 13 residues. The CDR3 protein is CASRAETYNEQFF.

The chain has TRBV20-1 and TRBJ2-4; the D call of TRBD1 rests on TCRdb alone, since no DNA is present to check it. The CDR3 spans 15 residues. Germline V gene lookup returns CDR1 DFQATT and CDR2 SNEGSKA (reference sequence). The CDR3 is CSARPQAGTHNIQYF.

The chain couples TRBV6-5 to TRBJ1-5; absent DNA, TCRdb's TRBD1 call cannot be checked. CDR3 length: 16 residues. Per germline, CDR1 MNHEY and CDR2 SVGAGI. The CDR3 loop reads CASLPPTGYSNQPQHF.

The rearrangement links TRBV5-1 to TRBJ2-1; no DNA is available, so the TRBD2 call from TCRdb remains unchecked. Per germline, CDR1 SGHRS and CDR2 YFSETQ. This CDR3 spans 13 amino acids. CDR3 protein: CASSLDQLVQQFF.

The genes are TRBV6-5 and TRBJ1-2; the TCRdb call, TRBD1, lacks DNA for checking. In germline, CDR1 is MNHEY, CDR2 SVGAGI. This CDR3 has 13 residues. CDR3 amino acids: CASSYSIPGAYTF.

The chain has TRBV6-2 or TRBV6-3 and TRBJ2-2; the D gene TCRdb calls, TRBD2, cannot be checked with no DNA. The CDR3 has 16 amino acids. CDR1 and CDR2 (germline): MNHEY, SVGEGT. The chain's CDR3 is CASSYLAGSGTGELFF.

V is TRBV24-1 and J is TRBJ1-1; TCRdb returns TRBD1, unconfirmable since there is no DNA. This CDR3 spans 13 amino acids. The germline V gene encodes CDR1 KGHDR and CDR2 SFDVKD. This CDR3 reads CATRNRGGTEAFF.

The V gene is TRBV6-1, the J gene TRBJ2-5; TCRdb selects TRBD2, and the lack of DNA leaves this call unchecked. The CDR3 spans 14 residues. Germline CDR1 reads MNHNS; CDR2 reads SASEGT. The CDR3 here is CASSGGLAPETQYF.

The chain has TRBV6-1 and TRBJ2-6. The CDR3 contains 15 residues. Germline lookup yields CDR1 MNHNS and CDR2 SASEGT. This CDR3 reads CASSENPAGANVLTF.

The CDR3 protein is CASSTGQGDEKLFF. This chain uses TRBV7-7 with TRBJ1-4; TCRdb selects TRBD1, and the lack of DNA leaves this call unchecked. This CDR3 comprises 14 residues. Germline assignment: CDR1 SSHAT and CDR2 FNYEAQ (reference sequence). The full variable domain, rest sourced from reference TRBV7-7 and TRBJ1-4, is GAGVSQSPRYKVTKRGQDVTLRCDPISSHATLYWYQQALGQGPEFLTYFNYEAQPDKSGLPSDRFSAERPEGSISTLTIQRTEQRDSAMYRCASSTGQGDEKLFFGSGTQLSVL.

The chain employs TRBV29-1 and TRBJ2-5; there is no DNA to check the TCRdb D call of TRBD1. The CDR3 contains 14 residues. The germline gives CDR1 SQVTM, CDR2 ANQGSEA. This CDR3 reads CSGGQGALQETQYF. Looking up the rest from reference TRBV29-1 and TRBJ2-5 gives the full variable domain: SAVISQKPSRDICQRGTSLTIQCQVDSQVTMMFWYRQQPGQSLTLIATANQGSEATYESGFVIDKFPISRPNLTFSTLTVSNMSPEDSSIYLCSGGQGALQETQYFGPGTRLLVL.